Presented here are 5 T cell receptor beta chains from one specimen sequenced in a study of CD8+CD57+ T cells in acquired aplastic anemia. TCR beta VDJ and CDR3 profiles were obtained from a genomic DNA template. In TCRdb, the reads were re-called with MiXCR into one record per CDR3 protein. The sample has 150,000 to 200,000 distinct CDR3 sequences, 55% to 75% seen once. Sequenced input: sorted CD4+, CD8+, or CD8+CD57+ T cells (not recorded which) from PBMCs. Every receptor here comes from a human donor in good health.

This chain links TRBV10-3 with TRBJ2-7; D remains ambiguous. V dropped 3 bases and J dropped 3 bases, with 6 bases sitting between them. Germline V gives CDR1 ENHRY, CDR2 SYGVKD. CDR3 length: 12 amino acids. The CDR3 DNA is TGTGCCATCAGTGAAACGGGCTACGAGCAGTACTTC. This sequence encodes CAISETGYEQYF.

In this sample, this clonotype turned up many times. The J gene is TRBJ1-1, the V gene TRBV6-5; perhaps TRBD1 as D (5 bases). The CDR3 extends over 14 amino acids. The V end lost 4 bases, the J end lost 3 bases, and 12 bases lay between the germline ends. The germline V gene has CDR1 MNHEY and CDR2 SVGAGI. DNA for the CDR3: TGTGCCAGCAGTTCCCCGTGGGGGGACACTGAAGCTTTCTTT. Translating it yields CASSSPWGDTEAFF.

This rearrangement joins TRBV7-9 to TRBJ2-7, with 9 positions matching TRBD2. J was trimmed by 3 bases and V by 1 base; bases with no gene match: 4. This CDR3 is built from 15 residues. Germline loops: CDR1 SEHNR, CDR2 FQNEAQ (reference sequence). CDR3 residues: CASSLVSGSHYEQYF. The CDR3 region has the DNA TGTGCCAGCAGCTTAGTTAGCGGGAGTCACTACGAGCAGTACTTC.

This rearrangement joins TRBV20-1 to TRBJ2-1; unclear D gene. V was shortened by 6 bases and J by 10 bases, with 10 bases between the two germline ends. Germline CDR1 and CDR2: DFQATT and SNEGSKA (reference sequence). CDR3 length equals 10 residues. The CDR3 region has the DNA TGCAGTGCACTTCTAGGAGAGCAGTTCTTC. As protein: CSALLGEQFF.

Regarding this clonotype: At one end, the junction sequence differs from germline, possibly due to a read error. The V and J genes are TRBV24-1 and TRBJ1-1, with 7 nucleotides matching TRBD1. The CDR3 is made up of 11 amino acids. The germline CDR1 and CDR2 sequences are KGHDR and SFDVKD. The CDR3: CATYQTGHALF. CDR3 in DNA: TGTGCCACTTATCAGACAGGGCACGCTCTCTTT.